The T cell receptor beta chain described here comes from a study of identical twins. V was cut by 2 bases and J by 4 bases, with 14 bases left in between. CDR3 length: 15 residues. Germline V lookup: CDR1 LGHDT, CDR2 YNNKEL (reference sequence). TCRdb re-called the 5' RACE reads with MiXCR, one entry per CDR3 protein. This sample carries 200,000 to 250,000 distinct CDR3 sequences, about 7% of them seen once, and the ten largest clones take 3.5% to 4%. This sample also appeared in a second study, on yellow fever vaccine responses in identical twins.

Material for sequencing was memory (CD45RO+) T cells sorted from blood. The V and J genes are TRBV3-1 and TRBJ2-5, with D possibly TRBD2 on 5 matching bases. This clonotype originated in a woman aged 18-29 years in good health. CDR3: CASSQRLALGETQYF. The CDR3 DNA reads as TGTGCCAGCAGCCAAAGGCTAGCCCTGGGAGAGACCCAGTACTTC.